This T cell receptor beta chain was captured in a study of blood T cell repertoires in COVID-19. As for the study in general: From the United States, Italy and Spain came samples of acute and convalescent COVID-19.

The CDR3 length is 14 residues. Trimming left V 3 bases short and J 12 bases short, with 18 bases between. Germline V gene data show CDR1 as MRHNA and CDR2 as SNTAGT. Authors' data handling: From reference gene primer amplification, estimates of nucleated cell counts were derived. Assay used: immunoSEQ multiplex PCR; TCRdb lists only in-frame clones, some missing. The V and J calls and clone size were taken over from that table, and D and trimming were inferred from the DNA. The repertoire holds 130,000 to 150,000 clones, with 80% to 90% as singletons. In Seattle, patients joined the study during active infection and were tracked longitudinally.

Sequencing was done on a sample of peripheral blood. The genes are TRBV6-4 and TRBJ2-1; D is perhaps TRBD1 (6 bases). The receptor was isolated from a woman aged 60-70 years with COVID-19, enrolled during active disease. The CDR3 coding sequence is TGTGCCAGCAGTGATTTTGGACAGCGAGGTGTGCAGTTCTTC. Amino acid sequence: CASSDFGQRGVQFF.